This T cell receptor beta chain is drawn from a study of tumor-infiltrating lymphocytes in primary liver carcinoma. As for the study in general: Each of the growths was stage T1-T3 N0M0, extending roughly 4.2 to 10 cm across. There were roughly 3.5 to 7.5 million productive TCRbeta reads per sample, a yield similar across tissue types.

Findings of the study overall: Tumors carried a top-250-clone fraction significantly exceeding that of blood (p = 0.039). Only about 7-25% of top clones occurred in every one of the five tumor regions.

The CDR3 has 16 amino acids. Germline V lookup: CDR1 KGHDR, CDR2 SFDVKD. J was trimmed by 7 bases and V by 0 bases; bases with no gene match: 6. In regard to this clonotype: The antigen is not known.

Investigators took RNA and DNA out together from 20-30 mg of unsorted bulk tissue. Production of TCR beta cDNA used around 500 ng total RNA together with a constant-region primer. It was through three nested multiplex PCR rounds of slightly modified ARM-PCR that TCR beta libraries arose. Running around 10 cycles apiece, the first two PCR rounds relied on TRBV1-TRBV30 forward primers together with a C-beta reverse primer. TCRdb fed the multiplex PCR reads into MiXCR, producing one record per CDR3 protein. The table lists about 84,000 distinct CDR3 sequences, approximately 70% of them singletons. The clonotype comes from a man in his forties with primary liver carcinoma and hepatitis B virus infection. Sequencing input: liver tumor tissue from sampling region 1. As to subset: tumor region T1, superior pole. The chain carries TRBV24-1 and TRBJ2-1; 9 positions match TRBD2. CDR3 residues: CATSDLGAGGPNEQFF. Here the CDR3 DNA reads TGTGCCACCAGTGATTTGGGGGCGGGAGGGCCTAATGAGCAGTTCTTC.